This T cell receptor (beta chain) was recorded in a study of blood T cell repertoires in COVID-19. This CDR3 is built from 13 residues. V lost 2 bases and J lost 9, with 11 bases in between. Germline V gives CDR1 LGHDT, CDR2 YNNKEL (reference sequence). Cohort allocation depended upon clinical history that participants reported. Using immunoSEQ multiplex PCR, the repertoire was profiled, and TCRdb retains in-frame clones only, with some absent. There are 300,000 or so clones in the sample; 80% to 90% occur only once, and approximately 4.4% lies in the top ten. Sample: PBMCs or T cells enriched from blood (not recorded which). This chain connects TRBV3-1 (or the pseudogene TRBV3-2) to TRBJ2-1, with D perhaps TRBD2 (5 bases). This TCR was recovered from a woman aged 40 to 50 with acute COVID-19. The CDR3 nucleotides read TGTGCCAGCAGCCAACTTAGCGTAAGTGAGCAGTTCTTC. The encoded protein is CASSQLSVSEQFF.